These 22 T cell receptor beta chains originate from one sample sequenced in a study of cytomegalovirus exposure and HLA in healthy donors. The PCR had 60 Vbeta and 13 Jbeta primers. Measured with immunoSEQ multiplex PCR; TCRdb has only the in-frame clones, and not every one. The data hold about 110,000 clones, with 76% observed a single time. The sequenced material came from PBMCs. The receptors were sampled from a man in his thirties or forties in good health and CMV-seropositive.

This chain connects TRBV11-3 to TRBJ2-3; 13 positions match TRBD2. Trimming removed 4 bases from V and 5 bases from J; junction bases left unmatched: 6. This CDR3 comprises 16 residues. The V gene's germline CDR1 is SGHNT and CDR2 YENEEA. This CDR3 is CASSSRLAGGQDTQYF. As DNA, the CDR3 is TGTGCCAGCAGCTCGAGACTAGCGGGGGGCCAAGATACGCAGTATTTT.

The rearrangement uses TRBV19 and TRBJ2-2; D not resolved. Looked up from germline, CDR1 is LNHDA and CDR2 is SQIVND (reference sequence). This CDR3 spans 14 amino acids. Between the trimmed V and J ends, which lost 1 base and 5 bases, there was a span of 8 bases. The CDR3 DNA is TGTGCCAGTAGTATAGGCGGTATGACCGGGGAGCTGTTTTTT. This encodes CASSIGGMTGELFF.

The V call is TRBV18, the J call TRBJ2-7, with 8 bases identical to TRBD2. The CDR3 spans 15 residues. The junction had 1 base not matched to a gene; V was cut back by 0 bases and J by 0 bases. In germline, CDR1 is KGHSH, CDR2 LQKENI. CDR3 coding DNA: TGTGCCAGCTCACCACCTCTAGCGGGCTCCTACGAGCAGTACTTC. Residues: CASSPPLAGSYEQYF. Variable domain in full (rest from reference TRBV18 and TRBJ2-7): NAGVMQNPRHLVRRRGQEARLRCSPMKGHSHVYWYRQLPEEGLKFMVYLQKENIIDESGMPKERFSAEFPKEGPSILRIQQVVRGDSAAYFCASSPPLAGSYEQYFGPGTRLTVT.

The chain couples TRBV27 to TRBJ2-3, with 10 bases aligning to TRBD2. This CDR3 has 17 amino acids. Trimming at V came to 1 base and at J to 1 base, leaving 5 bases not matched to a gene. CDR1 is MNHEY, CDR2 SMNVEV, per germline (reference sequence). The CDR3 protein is CASSLLITSGGTDTQYF. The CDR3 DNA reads TGTGCCAGCAGTTTATTAATAACTAGCGGGGGCACAGATACGCAGTATTTT.

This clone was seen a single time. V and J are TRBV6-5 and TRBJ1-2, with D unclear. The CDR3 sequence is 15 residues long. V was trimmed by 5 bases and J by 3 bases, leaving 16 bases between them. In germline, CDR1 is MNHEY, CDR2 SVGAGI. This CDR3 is CASSPNLPRYYGYTF. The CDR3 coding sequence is TGTGCCAGCAGTCCCAACCTTCCTAGGTACTATGGCTACACCTTC.

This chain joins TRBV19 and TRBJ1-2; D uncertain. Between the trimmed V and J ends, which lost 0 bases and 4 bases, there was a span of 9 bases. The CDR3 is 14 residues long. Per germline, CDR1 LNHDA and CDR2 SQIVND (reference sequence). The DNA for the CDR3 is TGTGCCAGTAGTATAGAGGGGAGTATCTATGGCTACACCTTC. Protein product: CASSIEGSIYGYTF.

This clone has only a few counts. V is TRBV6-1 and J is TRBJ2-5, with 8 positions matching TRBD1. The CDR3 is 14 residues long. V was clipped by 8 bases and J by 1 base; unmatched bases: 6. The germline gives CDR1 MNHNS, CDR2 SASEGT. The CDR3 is CASVLTGAQETQYF. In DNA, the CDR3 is TGTGCCAGCGTTTTGACAGGGGCCCAAGAGACCCAGTACTTC.

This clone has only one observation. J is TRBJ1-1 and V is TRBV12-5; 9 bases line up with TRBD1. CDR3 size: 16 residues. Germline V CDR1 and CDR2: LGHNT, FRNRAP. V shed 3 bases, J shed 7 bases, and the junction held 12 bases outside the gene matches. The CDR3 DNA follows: TGTGCTAGTGGTTTTACCACCCGGGACAGGGTTGATGAAGCTTTCTTT. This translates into CASGFTTRDRVDEAFF. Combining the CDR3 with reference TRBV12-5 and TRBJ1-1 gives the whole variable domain DARVTQTPRHKVTEMGQEVTMRCQPILGHNTVFWYRQTMMQGLELLAYFRNRAPLDDSGMPKDRFSAEMPDATLATLKIQPSEPRDSAVYFCASGFTTRDRVDEAFFGQGTRLTVV.

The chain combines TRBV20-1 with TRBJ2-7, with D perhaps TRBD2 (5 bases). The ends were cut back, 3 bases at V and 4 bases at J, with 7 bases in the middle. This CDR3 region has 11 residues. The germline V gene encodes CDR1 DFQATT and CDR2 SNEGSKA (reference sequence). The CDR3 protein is CSASGEYEQYF. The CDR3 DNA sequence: TGCAGTGCTAGCGGGGAGTACGAGCAGTACTTC.

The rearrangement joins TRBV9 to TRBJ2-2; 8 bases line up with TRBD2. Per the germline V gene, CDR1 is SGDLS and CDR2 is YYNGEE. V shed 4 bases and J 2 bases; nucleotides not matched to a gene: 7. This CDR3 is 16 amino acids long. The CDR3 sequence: CASSRHGGANTGELFF. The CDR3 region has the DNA TGTGCCAGCAGCAGGCACGGGGGGGCCAACACCGGGGAGCTGTTTTTT.

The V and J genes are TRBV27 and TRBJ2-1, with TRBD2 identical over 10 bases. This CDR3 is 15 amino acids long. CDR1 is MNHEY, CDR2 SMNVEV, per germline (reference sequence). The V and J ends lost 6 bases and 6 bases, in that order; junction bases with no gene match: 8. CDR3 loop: CASRVSGGARNEQFF. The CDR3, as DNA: TGTGCCAGCAGGGTAAGCGGGGGGGCACGCAATGAGCAGTTCTTC.

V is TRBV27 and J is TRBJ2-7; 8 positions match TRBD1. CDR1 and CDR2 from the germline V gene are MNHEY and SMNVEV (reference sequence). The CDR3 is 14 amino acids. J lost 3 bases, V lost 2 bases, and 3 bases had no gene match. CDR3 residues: CASSLDRGLYEQYF. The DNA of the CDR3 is TGTGCCAGCAGTTTAGACAGGGGCCTCTACGAGCAGTACTTC.

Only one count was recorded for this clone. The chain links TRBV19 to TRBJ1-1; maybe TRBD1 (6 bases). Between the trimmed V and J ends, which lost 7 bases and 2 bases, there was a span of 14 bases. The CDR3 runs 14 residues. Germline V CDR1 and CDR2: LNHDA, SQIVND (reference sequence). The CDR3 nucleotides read TGTGCCAGTACCCTGGCGACAGGAAACACTGAAGCTTTCTTT. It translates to CASTLATGNTEAFF.

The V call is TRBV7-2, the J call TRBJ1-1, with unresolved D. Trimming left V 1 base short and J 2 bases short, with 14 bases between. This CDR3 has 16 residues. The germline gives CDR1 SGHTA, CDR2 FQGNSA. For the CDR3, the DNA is TGTGCCAGCAGCTTAGATACGAGCGCCATAAACACTGAAGCTTTCTTT. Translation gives CASSLDTSAINTEAFF.

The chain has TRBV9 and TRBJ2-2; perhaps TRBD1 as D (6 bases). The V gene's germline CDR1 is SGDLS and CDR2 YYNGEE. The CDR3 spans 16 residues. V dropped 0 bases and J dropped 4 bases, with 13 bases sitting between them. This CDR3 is CASSVAARGGTGELFF. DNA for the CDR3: TGTGCCAGCAGCGTAGCTGCGAGAGGGGGCACCGGGGAGCTGTTTTTT.

The CDR3, as DNA: TGTGCCAGCGCTTCCCGGGACAGGGCTCAAGAGACCCAGTACTTC. Translated: CASASRDRAQETQYF. The chain employs TRBV27 and TRBJ2-5; 9 bases fit TRBD1. The CDR3 totals 15 residues. Germline CDR1 and CDR2: MNHEY and SMNVEV (reference sequence). Trimming removed 8 bases from V and 2 bases from J; junction bases left unmatched: 9.

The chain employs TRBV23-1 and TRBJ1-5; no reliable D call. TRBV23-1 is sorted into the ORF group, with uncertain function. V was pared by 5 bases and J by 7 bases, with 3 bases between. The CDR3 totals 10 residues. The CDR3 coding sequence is TGCGCCAGCAGTACACAGCCCCAGCATTTT. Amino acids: CASSTQPQHF.

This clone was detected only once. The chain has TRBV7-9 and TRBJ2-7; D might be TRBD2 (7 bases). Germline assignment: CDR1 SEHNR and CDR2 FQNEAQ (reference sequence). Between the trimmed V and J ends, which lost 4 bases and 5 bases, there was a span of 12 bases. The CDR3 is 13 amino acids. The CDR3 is CASSYTGRDEQYF. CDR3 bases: TGTGCCAGCAGCTATACAGGGAGGGACGAGCAGTACTTC.

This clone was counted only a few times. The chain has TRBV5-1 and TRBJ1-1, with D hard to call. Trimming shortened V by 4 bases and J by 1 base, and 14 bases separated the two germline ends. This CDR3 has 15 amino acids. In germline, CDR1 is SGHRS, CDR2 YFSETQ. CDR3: CASSRLGRRNTEAFF. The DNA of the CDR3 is TGCGCCAGCAGCCGGTTGGGCAGGCGGAACACTGAAGCTTTCTTT.

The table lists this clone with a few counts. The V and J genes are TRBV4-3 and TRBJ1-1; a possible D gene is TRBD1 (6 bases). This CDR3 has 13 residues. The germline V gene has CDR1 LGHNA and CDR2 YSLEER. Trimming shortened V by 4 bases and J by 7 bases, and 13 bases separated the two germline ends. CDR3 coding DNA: TGCGCCAGCAGCCGCCGGGAAGGGGGTGAAGCTTTCTTT. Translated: CASSRREGGEAFF.

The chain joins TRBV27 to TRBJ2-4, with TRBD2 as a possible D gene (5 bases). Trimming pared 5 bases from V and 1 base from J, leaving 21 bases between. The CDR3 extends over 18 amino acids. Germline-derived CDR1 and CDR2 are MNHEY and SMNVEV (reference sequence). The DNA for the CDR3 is TGTGCCAGCAGTCCCCTCATGGAGAGGGTTTCGGCCAAAAACATTCAGTACTTC. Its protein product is CASSPLMERVSAKNIQYF.

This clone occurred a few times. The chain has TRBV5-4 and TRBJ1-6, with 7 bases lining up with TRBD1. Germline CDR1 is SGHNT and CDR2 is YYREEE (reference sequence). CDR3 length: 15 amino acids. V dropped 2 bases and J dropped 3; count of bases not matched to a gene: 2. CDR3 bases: TGTGCCAGCAGCTTAAGGGACAGCTATAATTCACCCCTCCACTTT. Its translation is CASSLRDSYNSPLHF.